The sample holds a few counts of the clone carrying this TCR beta chain. Samples were taken at baseline and on day 1 of cycles 4 and 7. Produced via immunoSEQ multiplex PCR; TCRdb's table is partial and in-frame only. Of roughly 36,000 clones listed, 70% to 85% are singletons. The V end lost 3 bases, the J end lost 1 base, and 10 bases lay between the germline ends. This CDR3 region has 15 residues. Germline loops: CDR1 MNHEY, CDR2 SMNVEV (reference sequence). The sample belongs to a study of OX40 agonist ivuxolimab in advanced cancers. Sequences were derived from CD4+ or CD8+ T cells sorted from blood, sampled in a trial of the OX40 agonist ivuxolimab. The TCR originated in an adult with an advanced solid tumor such as melanoma, head and neck, liver or kidney cancer. V usage is TRBV27 and J usage is TRBJ1-5; D remains ambiguous. The CDR3 here is CASSLAGFSNQPQHF. CDR3 bases: TGTGCCAGCAGTTTGGCAGGTTTCAGCAATCAGCCCCAGCATTTT.